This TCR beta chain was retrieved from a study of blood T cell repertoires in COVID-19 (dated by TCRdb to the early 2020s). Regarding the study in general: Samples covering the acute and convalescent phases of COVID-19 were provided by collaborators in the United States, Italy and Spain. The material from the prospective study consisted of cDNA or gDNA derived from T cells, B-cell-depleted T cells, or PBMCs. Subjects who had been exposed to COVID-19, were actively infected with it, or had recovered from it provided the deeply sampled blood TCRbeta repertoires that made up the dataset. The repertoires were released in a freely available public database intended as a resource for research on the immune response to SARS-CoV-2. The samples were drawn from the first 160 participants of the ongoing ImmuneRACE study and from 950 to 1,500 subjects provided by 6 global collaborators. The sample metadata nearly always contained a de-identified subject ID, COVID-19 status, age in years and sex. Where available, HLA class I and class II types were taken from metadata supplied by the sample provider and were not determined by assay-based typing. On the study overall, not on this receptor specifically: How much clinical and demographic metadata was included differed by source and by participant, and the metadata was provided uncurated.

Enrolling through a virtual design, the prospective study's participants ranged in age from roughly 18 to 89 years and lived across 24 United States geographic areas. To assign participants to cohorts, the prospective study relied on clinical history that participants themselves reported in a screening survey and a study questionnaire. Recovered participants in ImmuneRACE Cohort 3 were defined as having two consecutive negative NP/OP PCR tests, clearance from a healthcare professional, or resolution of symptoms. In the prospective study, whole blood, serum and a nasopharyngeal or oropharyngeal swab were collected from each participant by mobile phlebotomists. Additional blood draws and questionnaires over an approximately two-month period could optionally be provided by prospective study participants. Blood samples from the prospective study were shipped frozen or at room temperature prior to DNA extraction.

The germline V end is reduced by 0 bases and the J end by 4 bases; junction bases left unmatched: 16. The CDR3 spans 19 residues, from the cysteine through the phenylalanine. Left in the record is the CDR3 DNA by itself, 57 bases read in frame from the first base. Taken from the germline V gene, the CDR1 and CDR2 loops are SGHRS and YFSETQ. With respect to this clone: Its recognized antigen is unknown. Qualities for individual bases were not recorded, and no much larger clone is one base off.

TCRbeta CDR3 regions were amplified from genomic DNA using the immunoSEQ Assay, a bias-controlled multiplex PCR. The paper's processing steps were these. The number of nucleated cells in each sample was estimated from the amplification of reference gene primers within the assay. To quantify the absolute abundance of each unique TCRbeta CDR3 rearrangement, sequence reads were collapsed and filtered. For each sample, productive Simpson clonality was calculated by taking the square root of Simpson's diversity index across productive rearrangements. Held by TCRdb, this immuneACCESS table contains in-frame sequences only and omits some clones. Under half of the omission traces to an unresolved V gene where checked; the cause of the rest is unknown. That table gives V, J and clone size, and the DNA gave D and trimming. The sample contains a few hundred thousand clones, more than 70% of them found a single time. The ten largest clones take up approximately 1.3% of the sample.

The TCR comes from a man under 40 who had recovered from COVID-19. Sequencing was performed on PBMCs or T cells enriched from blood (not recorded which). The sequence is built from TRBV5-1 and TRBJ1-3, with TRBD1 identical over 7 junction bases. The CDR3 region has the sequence CASSLALSPYRGEGNTIYF. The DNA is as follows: TGCGCCAGCAGCTTGGCCCTTTCGCCATACAGGGGCGAGGGAAACACCATATATTTT.